What follows describes a single TCR beta chain. Antigen specificity is unknown. The entry originates in a study of graft-versus-host responses after intestinal transplantation. Turning to the study itself: Each of the recipients got a multivisceral, liver-intestinal, or isolated intestinal transplant. Anti-thymocyte globulin served as induction for all recipients, who then took tacrolimus and steroids for about three years.

The germline CDR1 and CDR2 sequences are MGHRA and YSYEKL. J was trimmed by 2 bases and V by 3 bases; bases with no gene match: 1. The CDR3 consists of 15 residues. Overall study results and limits: High graft-versus-host to host-versus-graft clonal ratios were seen in allografts of patients with graft-donor T cell macrochimerism. Recipient-marrow GvH clones were detected, some having first appeared in ileum or blood.

The data were produced by immunoSEQ multiplex PCR, yet TCRdb's version contains in-frame clones alone and is incomplete. The sample lists almost 8,500 clones, over 90% seen once, with 2% to 2.5% in the top ten. The V and J genes are TRBV4-1 and TRBJ2-2; 9 bases fit TRBD2. This TCR derives from a human patient who received an intestinal transplant, so some T cells may come from the graft donor. This material consisted of PBMCs, taken 11 days after intestinal transplantation. The DNA of the CDR3 is TGCGCCAGCAGCCAGCGGGAGGGCAACACCGGGGAGCTGTTTTTT. It is translated as CASSQREGNTGELFF.